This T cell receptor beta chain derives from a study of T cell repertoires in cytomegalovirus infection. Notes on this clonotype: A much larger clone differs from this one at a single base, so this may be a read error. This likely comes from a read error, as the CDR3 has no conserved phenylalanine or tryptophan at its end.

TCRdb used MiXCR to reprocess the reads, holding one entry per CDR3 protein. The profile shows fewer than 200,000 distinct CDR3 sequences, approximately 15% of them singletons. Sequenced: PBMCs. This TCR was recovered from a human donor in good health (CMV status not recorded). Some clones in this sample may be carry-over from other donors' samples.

CDR3 sequence reads: CASSQGLAGAYNEQFS. CDR3 DNA sequence: TGTGCCAGCAGCCAAGGACTAGCGGGGGCCTACAATGAGCAGTTCTCC. This chain uses TRBV7-2 with TRBJ2-1; 13 bases are shared with TRBD2. In germline, CDR1 is SGHTA, CDR2 FQGNSA. The CDR3 runs to 16 residues. V shed 5 bases, J shed 2 bases, and the junction held 3 bases outside the gene matches.